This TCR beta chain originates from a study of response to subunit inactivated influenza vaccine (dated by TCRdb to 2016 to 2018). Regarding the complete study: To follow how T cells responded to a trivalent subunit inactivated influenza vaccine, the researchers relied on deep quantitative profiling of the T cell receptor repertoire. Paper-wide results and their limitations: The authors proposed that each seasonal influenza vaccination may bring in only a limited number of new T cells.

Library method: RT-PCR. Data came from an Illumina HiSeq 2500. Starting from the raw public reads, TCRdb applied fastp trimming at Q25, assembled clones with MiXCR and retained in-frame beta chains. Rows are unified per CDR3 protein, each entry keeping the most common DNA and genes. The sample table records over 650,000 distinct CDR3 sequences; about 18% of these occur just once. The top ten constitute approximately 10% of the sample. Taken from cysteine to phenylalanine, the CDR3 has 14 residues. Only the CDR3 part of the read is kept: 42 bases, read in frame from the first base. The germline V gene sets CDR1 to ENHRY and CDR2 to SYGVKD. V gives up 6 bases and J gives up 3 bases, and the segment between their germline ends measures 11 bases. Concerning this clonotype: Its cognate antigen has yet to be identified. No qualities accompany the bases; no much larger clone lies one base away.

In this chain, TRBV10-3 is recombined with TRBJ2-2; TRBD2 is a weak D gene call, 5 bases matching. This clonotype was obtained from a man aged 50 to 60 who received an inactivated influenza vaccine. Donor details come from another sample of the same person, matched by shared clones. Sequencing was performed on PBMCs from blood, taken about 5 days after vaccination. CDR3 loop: CAISHSADTGELFF. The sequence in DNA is TGTGCCATCAGCCATTCAGCGGACACCGGGGAGCTGTTTTTT.